This TCR beta chain was identified in a study of cytomegalovirus exposure and HLA in healthy donors. Study observations and caveats: Follow-up analysis later connected one missense variant in DCLRE1C with trimming of TCR beta V- and J-genes. In an earlier analysis, most TCR beta V segments were productive about 90% or about 30% of the time. The CMV antigen specificity of a few CMV-associated chains was confirmed through in vitro analysis.

This PCR relied on a set of 60 Vbeta primers and 13 Jbeta primers. Libraries were prepared by immunoSEQ multiplex PCR; TCRdb keeps only in-frame clonotypes and omits some of them. The sample lists approximately 110,000 clones, 15% seen once, with over 1.5% in the top ten. Every donor was a healthy person donating bone marrow. Germline lookup yields CDR1 SGHRS and CDR2 YFSETQ. J gave up 1 base and V 1 base, and 6 bases lay outside the gene matches. CDR3 size: 16 residues. This clone was detected a few times. Antigen unknown. This receptor was taken from a young woman in good health and CMV-seronegative. Sequencing was performed on PBMCs. The rearrangement uses TRBV5-1 and TRBJ1-1, with TRBD1 matching over 8 bases. In DNA, the CDR3 is TGCGCCAGCAGCTTGAAGCAGGGGGCTAGGAACACTGAAGCTTTCTTT. Amino acids: CASSLKQGARNTEAFF.